Presented here are 16 T cell receptor beta chains from one specimen sequenced in a study of early T cells in non-severe SARS-CoV-2 infection. TCRdb analysed the 5' RACE reads with MiXCR anew, one entry per CDR3 protein. Altogether 80,000 to 95,000 distinct CDR3 sequences are present, about 15% being singletons, with the ten largest covering about 5%. The sample here was whole blood, taken at baseline. Receptors were obtained from an adult who was a healthcare worker with PCR-confirmed SARS-CoV-2 infection or an uninfected control (not recorded which).

The chain links TRBV9 to TRBJ1-6, with no clear D. This CDR3 has 10 amino acids. V was clipped by 6 bases and J by 11 bases, with 6 bases between them. The germline gives CDR1 SGDLS, CDR2 YYNGEE. CDR3 nucleotide sequence: TGTGCCAGCATCAAAGCACCCCTCCACTTT. Amino acid sequence: CASIKAPLHF.

About this clonotype itself: A much larger clone lies one base from this, so it may be a read error. The chain carries TRBV2 and TRBJ2-1, with D hard to call. From germline, CDR1 is SNHLY and CDR2 FYNNEI. The length of the CDR3 is 11 residues. The V end was cut by 10 bases, the J end by 3 bases, with 7 bases between. In nucleotides, the CDR3 is TGTGCCAACAGAGACTACAATGAGCAGTTCTTC. This sequence encodes CANRDYNEQFF.

This sequence joins TRBV12-3 or TRBV12-4 and TRBJ1-1; tentatively, D is TRBD1 (5 bases). This CDR3 region has 14 residues. The V end lost 7 bases, the J end lost 6 bases, and 18 bases lay between the germline ends. In DNA form, the CDR3 reads TGTGCCAGCACCCTGTCAGGGTCTAGATCTGAAGCTTTCTTT. Translation gives CASTLSGSRSEAFF.

In its sample, this clonotype was seen many times. The genes are TRBV9 and TRBJ2-7; D gene uncertain. The germline gives CDR1 SGDLS, CDR2 YYNGEE. The CDR3 extends over 13 amino acids. With 3 bases removed from V and 2 bases from J, the gap between germline ends came to 9 bases. The CDR3 region is CASSADGPYEQYF. For the CDR3, the DNA is TGTGCCAGCAGCGCCGACGGTCCCTACGAGCAGTACTTC.

The table lists this clonotype with a count of one. The V and J genes are TRBV7-3 and TRBJ2-1; TRBD1 aligns across 9 bases. The V gene end was trimmed by 5 bases and the J gene end by 0 bases; junction bases not matched to a gene: 5. The CDR3 is made up of 16 amino acids. The germline CDR1 and CDR2 sequences are SGHTA and FQGTGA. The CDR3 DNA sequence: TGTGCCAGCAGCCGCGGGACAGGGAGCTCCTACAATGAGCAGTTCTTC. Its protein product is CASSRGTGSSYNEQFF. The complete variable domain, with remaining parts taken from reference TRBV7-3 and TRBJ2-1, reads GAGVSQTPSNKVTEKGKYVELRCDPISGHTALYWYRQSLGQGPEFLIYFQGTGAADDSGLPNDRFFAVRPEGSVSTLKIQRTERGDSAVYLCASSRGTGSSYNEQFFGPGTRLTVL.

V is TRBV5-4 and J is TRBJ1-3; D possibly corresponds to TRBD1 (5 bases). Per germline, CDR1 SGHNT and CDR2 YYREEE (reference sequence). The CDR3 spans 14 residues. Trimming removed 4 bases at V and 0 bases at J, with 8 bases between. The CDR3 DNA is TGTGCCAGCAGCGGCGGGGGCTCTGGAAACACCATATATTTT. It specifies CASSGGGSGNTIYF.

This clonotype has just a few counts. The gene calls are TRBV6-6 and TRBJ1-5; tentative D call: TRBD1 (5 bases). This CDR3 has 14 residues. The V and J ends lost 5 bases and 1 base respectively, with 9 bases between them. Germline V gives CDR1 MNHNY, CDR2 SVGAGI (reference sequence). Here the CDR3 reads CASSLRTSNQPQHF. Here the CDR3 DNA reads TGTGCCAGCAGTCTCCGGACAAGCAATCAGCCCCAGCATTTT.

This clonotype was detected only a few times. The chain uses TRBV7-6 and TRBJ2-3; D is uncertain. This CDR3 contains 14 residues. Trimming pared 4 bases from V and 5 bases from J, leaving 13 bases between. Germline V gene lookup returns CDR1 SGHVS and CDR2 FNYEAQ. CDR3 sequence (DNA): TGTGCCAGCAGCTCACATCCCCCGGGAGATACGCAGTATTTT. It encodes CASSSHPPGDTQYF.

This clonotype was counted a few times. The chain uses TRBV15 and TRBJ2-5, with TRBD2 as a possible D gene (5 bases). Trimming removed 1 base at V and 5 bases at J, with 14 bases between. The CDR3 runs 15 residues. Germline CDR1 reads LNHNV; CDR2 reads YYDKDF (reference sequence). The CDR3 is CATSRGGRREETQYF. CDR3 DNA sequence: TGTGCCACCAGCAGAGGCGGCAGAAGGGAGGAGACCCAGTACTTC.

This chain links TRBV12-3 or TRBV12-4 with TRBJ2-3; D may be TRBD2 (6 bases). Trimming stripped 3 bases from V and 1 base from J, with 23 bases between. The CDR3 consists of 19 residues. The CDR3 spells CASSFLYWREGSGTDTQYF. The CDR3 region has the DNA TGTGCCAGCAGTTTCTTGTATTGGCGGGAAGGTTCGGGCACAGATACGCAGTATTTT.

V gene TRBV7-2 combines with J gene TRBJ2-3; D remains ambiguous. V lost 1 base, J lost 3 bases, and 11 bases lay in between. Per the germline V gene, CDR1 is SGHTA and CDR2 is FQGNSA. The CDR3 is 15 amino acids. The CDR3 nucleotides are TGTGCCAGCAGCTTAGTCGCCCTCGGGACAGATACGCAGTATTTT. Translated, it gives CASSLVALGTDTQYF. Full variable domain (outside the CDR3, taken from reference TRBV7-2 and TRBJ2-3): GAGVSQSPSNKVTEKGKDVELRCDPISGHTALYWYRQSLGQGLEFLIYFQGNSAPDKSGLPSDRFSAERTGGSVSTLTIQRTQQEDSAVYLCASSLVALGTDTQYFGPGTRLTVL.

The rearrangement uses TRBV12-3 or TRBV12-4 and TRBJ2-2; TRBD1 matches 9 bases. The CDR3 length is 14 residues. The V gene end was trimmed by 3 bases and the J gene end by 6 bases; junction bases not matched to a gene: 2. CDR3 bases: TGTGCCAGCAGTTTCGGGACAGGGCCCGGGGAGCTGTTTTTT. It specifies CASSFGTGPGELFF.

The V and J genes are TRBV5-5 and TRBJ2-5, with a weak D call TRBD1 (5 bases). The CDR3 totals 13 residues. Trimming pared 4 bases from V and 1 base from J, leaving 8 bases between. Germline CDR1 is SGHKS and CDR2 is YYEKEE (reference sequence). The CDR3 loop is CASSPGFQETQYF. DNA for the CDR3: TGTGCCAGCAGCCCAGGGTTCCAAGAGACCCAGTACTTC.

The rearrangement links TRBV6-2 or TRBV6-3 to TRBJ1-5; D remains unclear. The germline V gene encodes CDR1 MNHEY and CDR2 SVGEGT. The V end lost 7 bases, the J end lost 7 bases, and 11 bases lay between the germline ends. The CDR3 extends over 12 amino acids. The CDR3 DNA is TGTGCCAGCAACGAGAGGGCGCAGCCCCAGCATTTT. Its protein product is CASNERAQPQHF.

The chain couples TRBV29-1 to TRBJ2-1; D unclear. This CDR3 has 10 residues. The V gene's germline CDR1 is SQVTM and CDR2 ANQGSEA. V was clipped by 7 bases and J by 7 bases, with 8 bases between them. CDR3 protein: CSAYGNEQFF. As DNA, the CDR3 is TGCAGCGCATACGGGAATGAGCAGTTCTTC.

The CDR3 is CASRRTVGETQYF. The CDR3 DNA reads as TGCGCCAGCAGGCGGACAGTTGGTGAGACCCAGTACTTC. The V and J genes are TRBV5-1 and TRBJ2-5, with D possibly matching TRBD1 (6 bases). V was trimmed by 5 bases and J by 5 bases, leaving 13 bases between them. The CDR3 runs 13 residues. Germline V gene data show CDR1 as SGHRS and CDR2 as YFSETQ. Complete variable domain (other parts from reference TRBV5-1 and TRBJ2-5): KAGVTQTPRYLIKTRGQQVTLSCSPISGHRSVSWYQQTPGQGLQFLFEYFSETQRNKGNFPGRFSGRQFSNSRSEMNVSTLELGDSALYLCASRRTVGETQYFGPGTRLLVL.